This entry describes one TCR beta chain. Antigen: not known. Extracted RNA was reverse transcribed into cDNA, the sequencing template. Using immunoSEQ multiplex PCR, the repertoire was profiled, and TCRdb retains in-frame clones only, with some absent. The sample yields about 200,000 clones, about 56% seen once. Sorting of PBMCs yielded the CD4+ and CD8+ T cells. Looked up from germline, CDR1 is LGHNT and CDR2 is FRNRAP. This CDR3 spans 15 amino acids. The ends were cut back, 7 bases at V and 2 bases at J, with 15 bases in the middle. The sample originates from a study of CD8+ T cells in alopecia areata. General study points: Scalp data also include sequences from resident alphabeta T cells of normal skin. Clonality was higher in lesional than normal scalp, especially in alopecia totalis/universalis.

The sample comprised CD8+ T cells sorted from blood. This chain joins TRBV12-5 and TRBJ1-5, with no clear D. This clonotype was sampled from a human donor in good health. CDR3 residues: CASAHGPGGNQPQHF. CDR3 sequence (DNA): TGTGCTAGTGCTCACGGACCTGGGGGCAATCAGCCCCAGCATTTT.